This T cell receptor (beta chain) emerged from a study of T-cell memory formation after mild COVID-19. Study conclusions and caveats: Researchers found some responding clones in pre-infection memory, a sign that cross-reactive memory joined. The study found balanced CD4/CD8 in clones contracting day 15 to 85 and a CD4+ lean in later expanders.

This clonotype was observed at least ten times. Its matching antigen is unknown. Researchers used 5'RACE with constant-segment primers to make TCR alpha and TCR beta cDNA libraries that carry sample barcodes and UMIs. TCRdb processed the 5' RACE reads anew with MiXCR; each CDR3 protein has one entry. The sample carries under 250,000 distinct CDR3 sequences, roughly a tenth recorded once. Germline CDR1 and CDR2: SGHRS and YFSETQ. V was pared by 0 bases and J by 6 bases, with 5 bases of the junction left unmatched. The length of the CDR3 is 15 residues. This receptor was obtained from a man aged 18 to 35 who had mild COVID-19 (a few samples of this study predate the infection). Cell type and time point are not known. Sequencing was done on a sample of PBMCs or a T cell subset sorted from them (not recorded which). The chain uses TRBV5-1 and TRBJ1-2, with 10 positions matching TRBD1. The DNA of the CDR3 is TGCGCCAGCAGCTTGGCCTCCGGGACAGGGGATGGCTACACCTTC. It translates to CASSLASGTGDGYTF.